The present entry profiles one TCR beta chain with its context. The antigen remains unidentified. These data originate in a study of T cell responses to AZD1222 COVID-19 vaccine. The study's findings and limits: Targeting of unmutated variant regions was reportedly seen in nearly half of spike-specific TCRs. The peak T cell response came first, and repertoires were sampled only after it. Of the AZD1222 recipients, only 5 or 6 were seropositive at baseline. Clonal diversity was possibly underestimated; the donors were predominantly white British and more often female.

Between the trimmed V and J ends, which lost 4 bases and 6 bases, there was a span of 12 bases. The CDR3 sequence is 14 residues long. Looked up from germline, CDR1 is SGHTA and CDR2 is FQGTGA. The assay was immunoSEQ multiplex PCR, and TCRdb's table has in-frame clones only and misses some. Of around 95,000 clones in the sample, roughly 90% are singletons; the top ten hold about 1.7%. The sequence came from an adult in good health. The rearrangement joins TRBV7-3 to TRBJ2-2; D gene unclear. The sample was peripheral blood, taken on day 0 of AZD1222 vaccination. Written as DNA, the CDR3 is TGTGCCAGCAGCTCGGGCTCCCCCGCCGGGGAGCTGTTTTTT. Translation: CASSSGSPAGELFF. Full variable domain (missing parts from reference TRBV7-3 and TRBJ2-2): GAGVSQTPSNKVTEKGKYVELRCDPISGHTALYWYRQSLGQGPEFLIYFQGTGAADDSGLPNDRFFAVRPEGSVSTLKIQRTERGDSAVYLCASSSGSPAGELFFGEGSRLTVL.